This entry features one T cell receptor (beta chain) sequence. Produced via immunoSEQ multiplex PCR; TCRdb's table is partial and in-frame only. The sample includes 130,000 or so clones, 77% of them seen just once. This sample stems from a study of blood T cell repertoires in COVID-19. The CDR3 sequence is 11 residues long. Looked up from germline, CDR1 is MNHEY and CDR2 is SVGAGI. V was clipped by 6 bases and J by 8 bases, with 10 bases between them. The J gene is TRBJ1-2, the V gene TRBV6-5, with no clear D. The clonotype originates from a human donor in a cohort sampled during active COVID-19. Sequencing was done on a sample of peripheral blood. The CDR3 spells CASSPVTGYTF. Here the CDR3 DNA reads TGTGCCAGCAGCCCGGTTACGGGCTACACCTTC.